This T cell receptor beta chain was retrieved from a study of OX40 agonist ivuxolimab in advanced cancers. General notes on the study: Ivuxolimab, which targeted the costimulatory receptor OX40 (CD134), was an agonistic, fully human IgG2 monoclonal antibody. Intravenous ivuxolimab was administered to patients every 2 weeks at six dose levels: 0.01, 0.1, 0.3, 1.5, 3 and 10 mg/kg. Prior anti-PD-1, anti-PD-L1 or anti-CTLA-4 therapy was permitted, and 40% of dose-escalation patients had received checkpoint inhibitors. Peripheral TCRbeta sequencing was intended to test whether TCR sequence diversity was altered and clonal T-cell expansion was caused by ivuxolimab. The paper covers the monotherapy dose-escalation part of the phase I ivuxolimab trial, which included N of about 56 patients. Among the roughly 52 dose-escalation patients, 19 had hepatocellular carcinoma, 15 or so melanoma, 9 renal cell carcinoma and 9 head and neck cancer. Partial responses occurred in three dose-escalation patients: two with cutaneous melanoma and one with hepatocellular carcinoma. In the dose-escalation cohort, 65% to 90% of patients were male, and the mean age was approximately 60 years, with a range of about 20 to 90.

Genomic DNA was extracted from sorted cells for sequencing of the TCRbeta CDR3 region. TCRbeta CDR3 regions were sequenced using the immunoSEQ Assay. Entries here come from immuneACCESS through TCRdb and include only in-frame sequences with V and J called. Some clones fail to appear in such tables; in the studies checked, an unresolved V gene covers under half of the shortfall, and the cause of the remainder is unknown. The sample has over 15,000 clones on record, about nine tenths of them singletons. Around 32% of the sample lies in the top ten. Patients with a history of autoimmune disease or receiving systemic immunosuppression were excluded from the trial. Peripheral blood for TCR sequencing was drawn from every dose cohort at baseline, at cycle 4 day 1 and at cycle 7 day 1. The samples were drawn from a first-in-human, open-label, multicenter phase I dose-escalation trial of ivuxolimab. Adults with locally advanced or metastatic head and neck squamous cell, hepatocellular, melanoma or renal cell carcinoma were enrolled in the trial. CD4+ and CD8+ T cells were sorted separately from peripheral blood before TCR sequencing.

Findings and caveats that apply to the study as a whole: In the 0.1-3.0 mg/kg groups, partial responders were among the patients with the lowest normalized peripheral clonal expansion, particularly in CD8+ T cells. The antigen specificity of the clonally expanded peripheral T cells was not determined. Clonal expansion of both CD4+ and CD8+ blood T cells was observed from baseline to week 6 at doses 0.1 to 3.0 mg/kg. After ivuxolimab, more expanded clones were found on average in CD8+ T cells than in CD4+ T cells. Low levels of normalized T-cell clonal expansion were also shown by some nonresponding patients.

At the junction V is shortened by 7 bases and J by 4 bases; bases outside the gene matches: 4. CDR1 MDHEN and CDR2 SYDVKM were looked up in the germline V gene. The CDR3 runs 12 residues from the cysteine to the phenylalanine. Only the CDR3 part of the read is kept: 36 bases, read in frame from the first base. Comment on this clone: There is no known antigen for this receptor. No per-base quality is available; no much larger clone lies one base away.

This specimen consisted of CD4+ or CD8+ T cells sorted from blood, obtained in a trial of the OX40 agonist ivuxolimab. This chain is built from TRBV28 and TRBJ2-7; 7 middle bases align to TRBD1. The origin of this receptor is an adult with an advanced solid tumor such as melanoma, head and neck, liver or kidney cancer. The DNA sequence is TGTGCCAGCAATCTACAGGGGTACGAGCAGTACTTC. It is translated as CASNLQGYEQYF.